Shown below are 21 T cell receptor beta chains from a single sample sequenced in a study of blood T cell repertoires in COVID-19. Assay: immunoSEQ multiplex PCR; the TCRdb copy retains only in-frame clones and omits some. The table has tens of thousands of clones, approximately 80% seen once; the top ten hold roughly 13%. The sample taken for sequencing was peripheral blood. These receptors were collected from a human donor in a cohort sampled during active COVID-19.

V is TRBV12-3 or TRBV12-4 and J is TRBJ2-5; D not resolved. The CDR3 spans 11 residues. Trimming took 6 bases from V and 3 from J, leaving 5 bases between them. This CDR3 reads CASSSEETQYF. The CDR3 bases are TGTGCCAGCAGCTCGGAAGAGACCCAGTACTTC.

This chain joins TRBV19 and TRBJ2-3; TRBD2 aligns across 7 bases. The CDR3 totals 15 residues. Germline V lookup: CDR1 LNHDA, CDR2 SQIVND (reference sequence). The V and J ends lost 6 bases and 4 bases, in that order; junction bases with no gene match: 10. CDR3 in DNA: TGTGCCAGTAGCCCTAGCGGAGATGGCGCAGATACGCAGTATTTT. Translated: CASSPSGDGADTQYF.

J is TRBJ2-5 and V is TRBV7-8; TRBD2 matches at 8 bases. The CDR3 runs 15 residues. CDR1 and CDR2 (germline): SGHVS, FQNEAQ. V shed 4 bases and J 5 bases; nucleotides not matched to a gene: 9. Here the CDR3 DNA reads TGTGCCAGCAGCTCAGGGACTAGGGGCGGGGAGACCCAGTACTTC. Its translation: CASSSGTRGGETQYF.

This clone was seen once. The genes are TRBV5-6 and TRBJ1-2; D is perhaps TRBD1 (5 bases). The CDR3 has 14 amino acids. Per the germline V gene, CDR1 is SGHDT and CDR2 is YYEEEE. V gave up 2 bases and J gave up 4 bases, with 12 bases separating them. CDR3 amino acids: CASSLVRGGYGYTF. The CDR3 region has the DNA TGTGCCAGCAGCTTAGTGCGGGGGGGCTATGGCTACACCTTC.

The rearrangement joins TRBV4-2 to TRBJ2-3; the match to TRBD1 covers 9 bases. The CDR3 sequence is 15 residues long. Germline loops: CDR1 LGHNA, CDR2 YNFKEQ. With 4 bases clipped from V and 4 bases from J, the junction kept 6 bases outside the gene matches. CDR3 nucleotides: TGTGCCAGCAGCCTAAATGACAGGGGGGCAGATACGCAGTATTTT. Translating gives CASSLNDRGADTQYF.

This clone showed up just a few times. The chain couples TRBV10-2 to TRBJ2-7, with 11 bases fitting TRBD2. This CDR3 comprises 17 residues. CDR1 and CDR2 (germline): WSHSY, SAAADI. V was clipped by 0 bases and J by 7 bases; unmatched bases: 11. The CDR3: CASSESIVLAGVKEQYF. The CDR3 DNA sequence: TGCGCCAGCAGTGAGTCGATAGTACTAGCGGGAGTTAAGGAGCAGTACTTC.

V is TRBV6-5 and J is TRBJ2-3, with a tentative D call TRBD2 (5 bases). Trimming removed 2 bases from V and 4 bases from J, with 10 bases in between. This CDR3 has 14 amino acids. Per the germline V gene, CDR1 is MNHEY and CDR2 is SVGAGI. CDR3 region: CASSYGQEADTQYF. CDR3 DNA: TGTGCCAGCAGTTACGGGCAGGAGGCAGATACGCAGTATTTT.

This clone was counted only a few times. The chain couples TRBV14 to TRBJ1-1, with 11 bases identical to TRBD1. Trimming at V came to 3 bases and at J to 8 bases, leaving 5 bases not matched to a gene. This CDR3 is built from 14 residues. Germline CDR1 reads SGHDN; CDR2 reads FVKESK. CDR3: CASSQRTGGSEAFF. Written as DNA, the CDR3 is TGTGCCAGCAGCCAGAGGACAGGGGGCTCGGAAGCTTTCTTT.

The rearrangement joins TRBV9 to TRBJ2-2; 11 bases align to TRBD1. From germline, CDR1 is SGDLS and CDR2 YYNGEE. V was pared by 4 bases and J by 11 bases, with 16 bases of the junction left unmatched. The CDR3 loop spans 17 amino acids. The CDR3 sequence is CASSTRRIRDRGLELFF. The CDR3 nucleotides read TGTGCCAGCAGCACCAGACGAATCCGGGACAGGGGGTTAGAGCTGTTTTTT.

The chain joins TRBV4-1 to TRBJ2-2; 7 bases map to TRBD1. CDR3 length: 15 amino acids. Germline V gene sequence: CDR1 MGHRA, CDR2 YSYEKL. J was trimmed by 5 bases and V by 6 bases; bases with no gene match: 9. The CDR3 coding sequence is TGCGCCAGCAGTCTTACAGGGGCGAGAACCGGGGAGCTGTTTTTT. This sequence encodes CASSLTGARTGELFF.

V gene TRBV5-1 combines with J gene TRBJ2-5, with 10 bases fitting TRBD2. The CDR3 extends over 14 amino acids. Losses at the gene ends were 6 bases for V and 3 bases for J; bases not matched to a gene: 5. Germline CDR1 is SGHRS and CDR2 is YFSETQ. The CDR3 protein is CASKSGGAEETQYF. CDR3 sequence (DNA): TGCGCCAGCAAGAGCGGGGGGGCCGAAGAGACCCAGTACTTC.

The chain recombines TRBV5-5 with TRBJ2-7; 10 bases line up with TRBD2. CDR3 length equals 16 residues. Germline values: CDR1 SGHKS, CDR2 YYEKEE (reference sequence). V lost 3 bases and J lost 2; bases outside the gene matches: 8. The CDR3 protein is CASSSTVLAGTYEQYF. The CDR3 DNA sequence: TGTGCCAGCAGCTCCACAGTACTAGCGGGAACCTACGAGCAGTACTTC.

Written as DNA, the CDR3 is TGTGCCAGCAGCTTAGGTCTAGCGGGAGGAGATACGCAGTATTTT. It specifies CASSLGLAGGDTQYF. The chain uses TRBV7-2 and TRBJ2-3, with 11 bases aligning to TRBD2. The CDR3 spans 15 residues. Germline CDR1 and CDR2: SGHTA and FQGNSA. V lost 1 base to trimming and J lost 5 bases; unmatched junction nucleotides: 2.

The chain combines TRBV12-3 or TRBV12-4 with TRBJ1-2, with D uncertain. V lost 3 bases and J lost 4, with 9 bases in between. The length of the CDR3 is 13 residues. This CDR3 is CASSLMARYGYTF. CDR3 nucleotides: TGTGCCAGCAGTTTGATGGCCCGCTATGGCTACACCTTC.

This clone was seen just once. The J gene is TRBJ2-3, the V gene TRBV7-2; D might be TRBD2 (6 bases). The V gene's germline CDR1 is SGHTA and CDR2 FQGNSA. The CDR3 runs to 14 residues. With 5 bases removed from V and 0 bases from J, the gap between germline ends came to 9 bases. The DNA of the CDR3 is TGTGCCAGCAGCACCGGGACTAGCACAGATACGCAGTATTTT. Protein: CASSTGTSTDTQYF.

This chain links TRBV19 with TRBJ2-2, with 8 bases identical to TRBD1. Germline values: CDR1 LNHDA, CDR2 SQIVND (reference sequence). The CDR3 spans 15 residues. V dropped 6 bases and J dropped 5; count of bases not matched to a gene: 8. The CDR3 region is CASRSGQGRTGELFF. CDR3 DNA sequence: TGTGCCAGTAGGAGCGGACAGGGACGGACCGGGGAGCTGTTTTTT.

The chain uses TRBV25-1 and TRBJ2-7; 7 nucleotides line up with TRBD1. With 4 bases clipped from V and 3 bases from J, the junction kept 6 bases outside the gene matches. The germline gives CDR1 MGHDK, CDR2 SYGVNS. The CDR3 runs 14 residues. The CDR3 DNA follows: TGTGCCAGCAGTGGGACAGGAACACTCTACGAGCAGTACTTC. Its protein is CASSGTGTLYEQYF.

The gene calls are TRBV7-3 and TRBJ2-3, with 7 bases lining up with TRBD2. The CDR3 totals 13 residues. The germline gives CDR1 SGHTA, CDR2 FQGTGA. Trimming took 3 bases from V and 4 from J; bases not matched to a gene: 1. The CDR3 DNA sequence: TGTGCCAGCAGCTTTGGACTAGCAGATACGCAGTATTTT. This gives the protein CASSFGLADTQYF.

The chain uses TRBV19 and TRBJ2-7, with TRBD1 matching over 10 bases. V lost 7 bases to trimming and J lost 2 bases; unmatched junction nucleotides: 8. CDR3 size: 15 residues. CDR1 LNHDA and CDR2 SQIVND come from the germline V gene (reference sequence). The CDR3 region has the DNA TGTGCCAGTACCAGGACGGGACAGGGGACCTACGAGCAGTACTTC. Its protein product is CASTRTGQGTYEQYF.

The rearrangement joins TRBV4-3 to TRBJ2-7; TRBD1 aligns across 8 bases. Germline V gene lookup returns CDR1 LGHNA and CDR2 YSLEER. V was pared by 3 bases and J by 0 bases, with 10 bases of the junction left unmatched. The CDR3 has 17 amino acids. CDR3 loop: CASSHGIGQGNSYEQYF. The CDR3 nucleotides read TGCGCCAGCAGCCATGGGATCGGACAGGGCAACTCCTACGAGCAGTACTTC.

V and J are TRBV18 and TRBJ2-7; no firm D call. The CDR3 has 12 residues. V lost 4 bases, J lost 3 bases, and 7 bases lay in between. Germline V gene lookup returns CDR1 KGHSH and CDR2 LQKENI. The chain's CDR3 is CASSRERYEQYF. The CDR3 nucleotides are TGTGCCAGCTCACGTGAGCGCTACGAGCAGTACTTC. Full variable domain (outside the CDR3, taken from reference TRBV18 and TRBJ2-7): NAGVMQNPRHLVRRRGQEARLRCSPMKGHSHVYWYRQLPEEGLKFMVYLQKENIIDESGMPKERFSAEFPKEGPSILRIQQVVRGDSAAYFCASSRERYEQYFGPGTRLTVT.